A selection of T cell receptor beta chains follows, all from one sample in a study of prognosis after radiotherapy for stage I lung cancer. One entry per CDR3 protein, called by TCRdb with MiXCR from the multiplex PCR reads. This sample has around 13,000 distinct CDR3 sequences, with about 43% found just once. Specimen: PBMCs, collected before or after stereotactic body radiation therapy (not recorded which). These TCRs come from a donor at least 50 years old with non-small cell lung cancer. CDR3s include the opening cysteine and the closing phenylalanine or tryptophan. D genes are given only for firm matches. Size values are once, few and many counts, or a class for expanded clones, and some rows have none.

abundance,v_gene,j_gene,d_gene,CDR3aa,CDR3nt
.,TRBV7-9,TRBJ2-1,.,CASSPRCHEQFF,TGTGCCAGCAGCCCACGGTGTCATGAGCAGTTCTTC
.,TRBV27,TRBJ2-6,.,CASSLIGFGSGANVLTF,TGTGCCAGCAGTTTAATAGGGTTCGGCTCTGGGGCCAACGTCCTGACTTTC
.,TRBV19,TRBJ2-1,.,CASSRDRSSYNDQFF,TGTGCCAGTAGCCGGGACCGCAGCTCCTACAATGACCAGTTCTTC
.,TRBV6-2/TRBV6-3,TRBJ2-1,.,CASSQNSSPYNEQFF,TGTGCCAGCAGCCAAAACAGTAGCCCCTACAATGAGCAGTTCTTC
many,TRBV4-1,TRBJ2-5,.,CASSVREGETQYF,TGCGCCAGCAGCGTCCGGGAAGGAGAGACCCAGTACTTC
few,TRBV11-2,TRBJ1-1,.,CASSLEGVVNTEAFF,TGTGCCAGCAGCTTAGAGGGGGTGGTGAACACTGAAGCTTTCTTT
many,TRBV4-1,TRBJ1-5,.,CASSQTPRPGQIYQPQHF,TGCGCCAGCAGCCAAACTCCCCGTCCCGGACAGATATATCAGCCCCAGCATTTT
many,TRBV7-6,TRBJ2-1,TRBD1,CASSWTGQGHNEQFF,TGTGCCAGCAGCTGGACCGGACAGGGCCACAATGAGCAGTTCTTC
.,TRBV19,TRBJ1-2,.,CASSIGKGLGDGYTF,TGTGCCAGTAGTATAGGGAAAGGGCTGGGAGATGGCTACACCTTC
.,TRBV15,TRBJ1-2,.,CATSRDPTTTTGLSNYGYTF,TGTGCCACCAGCAGAGATCCCACCACCACCACAGGGTTGTCTAACTATGGCTACACCTTC
many,TRBV20-1,TRBJ2-7,.,CSARKAGQTYEQYF,TGCAGTGCTAGAAAGGCGGGGCAGACCTACGAGCAGTACTTC
many,TRBV4-2,TRBJ2-5,TRBD1,CASSQRRTGFSQETQYF,TGTGCCAGCAGCCAGAGACGGACAGGGTTTTCCCAAGAGACCCAGTACTTC